This TCR beta chain was found in a study of spatial heterogeneity in lung cancer. Time point noted: sample taken at primary tumor resection. No cell sorting; template was whole RNA from tumor, lung tissue or PBMC. Just over 70 TRACERx patients with early, untreated non-small cell lung cancer donated samples. Each TCR cDNA molecule bore a unique molecular identifier. Each CDR3 protein is one row after TCRdb ran MiXCR on the 5' RACE reads. The data contain 25,000 to 35,000 distinct CDR3 sequences, about 8.1% of them singletons. CDR1 is MNHNY and CDR2 is SVGAGI in the germline V gene (reference sequence). V was cut by 2 bases and J by 3 bases, with 8 bases left in between. This CDR3 is built from 13 residues. The table lists this clonotype with many counts.

The sequence derives from a female donor with early-stage non-small cell lung cancer. This specimen consisted of PBMCs, obtained at surgery. The chain is built from TRBV6-6 and TRBJ2-7; D is unclear. DNA for the CDR3: TGTGCCAGCAGTTACGTTAGGATCTACGAGCAGTACTTC. Its translation: CASSYVRIYEQYF.